This entry lists 20 T cell receptor beta chains sequenced from one sample in a study of T cell responses to AZD1222 COVID-19 vaccine. Clones were sequenced by immunoSEQ multiplex PCR, and TCRdb holds only the in-frame ones, with some missing. The sample yields 150,000 to 180,000 clones, roughly nine tenths seen once. The specimen was peripheral blood, collected on day 0 of MenACWY control vaccination. The source of these receptors is an adult in good health.

This rearrangement joins TRBV11-2 to TRBJ2-5, with D perhaps being TRBD1 or TRBD2 (6 bases each). Germline assignment: CDR1 SGHAT and CDR2 FQNNGV. The CDR3 runs to 14 residues. V was pared by 7 bases and J by 4 bases, with 16 bases between. This CDR3 is CASTPWGASETQYF. The CDR3 DNA reads TGTGCCAGCACCCCTTGGGGGGCTTCAGAGACCCAGTACTTC.

The chain combines TRBV7-3 with TRBJ2-3; D may correspond to TRBD1 or TRBD2 (5 bases each). The CDR3 is made up of 14 amino acids. V was cut by 2 bases and J by 3 bases, with 9 bases left in between. Germline values: CDR1 SGHTA, CDR2 FQGTGA. As DNA, the CDR3 is TGTGCCAGCAGCTTAGGGGGTCGGACAGATACGCAGTATTTT. It is translated as CASSLGGRTDTQYF.

V gene TRBV7-2 combines with J gene TRBJ1-3; weak D call: TRBD1 (6 bases). CDR3 length: 14 residues. V dropped 2 bases and J dropped 2 bases, with 7 bases sitting between them. CDR1 is SGHTA and CDR2 is FQGNSA in the germline V gene. The CDR3 DNA sequence: TGTGCCAGCAGCTTACAGGGGCCTGGAAACACCATATATTTT. It is translated as CASSLQGPGNTIYF.

The V call is TRBV5-1, the J call TRBJ2-5; D uncertain. V gave up 0 bases and J gave up 5 bases, with 8 bases separating them. The CDR3 sequence is 13 residues long. Germline CDR1 reads SGHRS; CDR2 reads YFSETQ. DNA of the CDR3: TGCGCCAGCAGCTTGGCCTCGGAGGAGACCCAGTACTTC. Encoded protein: CASSLASEETQYF.

This chain links TRBV12-3 or TRBV12-4 with TRBJ1-3; D unclear. The CDR3 has 10 residues. The V gene lost 3 bases and the J gene lost 16 bases, with 10 bases spanning the gap. This CDR3 reads CASSLGGLYF. The CDR3 bases are TGTGCCAGCAGTTTGGGCGGACTTTATTTT.

The chain is built from TRBV27 and TRBJ1-1; TRBD1 matches 9 bases. CDR3 length equals 15 residues. J lost 7 bases, V lost 3 bases, and 9 bases had no gene match. Germline V CDR1 and CDR2: MNHEY, SMNVEV (reference sequence). The CDR3 DNA is TGTGCCAGCAGTTTCGTAGGGGGACAGGGTCGTGAAGCTTTCTTT. The encoded protein is CASSFVGGQGREAFF.

The chain combines TRBV5-5 with TRBJ2-3, with D maybe TRBD1 (6 bases). This CDR3 spans 17 amino acids. Germline V gene sequence: CDR1 SGHKS, CDR2 YYEKEE (reference sequence). Deletions cut 2 bases from V and 1 base from J, with 17 bases between. DNA of the CDR3: TGTGCCAGCAGCTTTGGTCAGGGGATACCCCGCACAGATACGCAGTATTTT. It is translated as CASSFGQGIPRTDTQYF.

V usage is TRBV7-8 and J usage is TRBJ2-7; 7 bases are shared with TRBD1. CDR3 length equals 15 residues. CDR1 is SGHVS and CDR2 is FQNEAQ in the germline V gene. Germline trimming cut 1 base from V and 4 bases from J; bases unmatched to any gene: 7. The CDR3 region has the DNA TGTGCCAGCAGCTTAGGAGGGACAGCCACTTACGAGCAGTACTTC. Translating gives CASSLGGTATYEQYF.

DNA for the CDR3: TGCGCCAGCAGCCCGGGGGGAGGGGAGGGTCAGCCCCAGCATTTT. It translates to CASSPGGGEGQPQHF. V usage is TRBV5-1 and J usage is TRBJ1-5; tentatively, D is TRBD1 (5 bases). V lost 4 bases and J 6 bases, leaving 17 bases between the germline ends. The CDR3 has 15 amino acids. CDR1 SGHRS and CDR2 YFSETQ come from the germline V gene.

The chain carries TRBV28 and TRBJ1-4; D ambiguous. Deletions cut 6 bases from V and 3 bases from J, with 17 bases between. Germline V gene sequence: CDR1 MDHEN, CDR2 SYDVKM. The CDR3 extends over 16 amino acids. The CDR3 region is CASRTSRVRSNEKLFF. Here the CDR3 DNA reads TGTGCCAGCAGAACAAGCCGAGTGCGGTCTAATGAAAAACTGTTTTTT.

This clone came up once. The rearrangement links TRBV15 to TRBJ2-5; maybe TRBD2 (7 bases). Germline V gene lookup returns CDR1 LNHNV and CDR2 YYDKDF (reference sequence). The length of the CDR3 is 17 residues. The germline V and J ends were trimmed by 1 base and 4 bases, with 19 bases remaining between them. DNA for the CDR3: TGTGCCACCAGCAGAGCCCGCGGAGGGGGGGGCCTAGAGACCCAGTACTTC. Protein: CATSRARGGGGLETQYF.

This chain connects TRBV6-5 to TRBJ1-4, with 7 nucleotides matching TRBD1. The germline CDR1 and CDR2 sequences are MNHEY and SVGAGI. The CDR3 is made up of 15 amino acids. V gave up 4 bases and J gave up 0 bases; unmatched junction bases: 2. The CDR3 sequence is CASSLGTATNEKLFF. In DNA, the CDR3 is TGTGCCAGCAGTTTGGGGACAGCAACTAATGAAAAACTGTTTTTT.

The rearrangement uses TRBV18 and TRBJ2-3, with 7 bases matching TRBD2. The CDR3 length is 17 residues. The germline gives CDR1 KGHSH, CDR2 LQKENI. J gave up 4 bases and V 2 bases, and 12 bases lay outside the gene matches. The CDR3 here is CASSPVDSGPRSDTQYF. The CDR3 DNA sequence: TGTGCCAGCTCACCAGTCGATAGCGGGCCCCGGTCAGATACGCAGTATTTT.

V gene TRBV13 combines with J gene TRBJ1-3, with TRBD1 as a possible D gene (6 bases). Germline V gene data show CDR1 as PRHDT and CDR2 as FYEKMQ (reference sequence). The V gene lost 3 bases and the J gene lost 1 base, with 13 bases spanning the gap. The CDR3 is made up of 16 amino acids. CDR3 coding DNA: TGTGCCAGCAGCTTTTACGGGGGGCTATCTGGAAACACCATATATTTT. It is translated as CASSFYGGLSGNTIYF.

The V and J genes are TRBV6-5 and TRBJ1-1; no reliable D call. Germline values: CDR1 MNHEY, CDR2 SVGAGI. V was pared by 4 bases and J by 4 bases, with 10 bases between. This CDR3 has 13 residues. CDR3 sequence (DNA): TGTGCCAGCAGTTCTCTTTTTGGCACTGAAGCTTTCTTT. It codes for CASSSLFGTEAFF.

The rearrangement uses TRBV19 and TRBJ2-5, with D hard to call. The CDR3 spans 13 residues. Germline V gives CDR1 LNHDA, CDR2 SQIVND (reference sequence). Between the trimmed V and J ends, which lost 3 bases and 0 bases, there was a span of 5 bases. The CDR3 sequence: CASSISYQETQYF. The CDR3 DNA reads as TGTGCCAGTAGTATCTCCTACCAAGAGACCCAGTACTTC.

The chain carries TRBV5-4 and TRBJ2-5; 12 bases align to TRBD2. CDR3 length: 18 residues. The V segment lost 4 bases and the J segment 2 bases; nucleotides outside the gene matches: 12. Germline V gene lookup returns CDR1 SGHNT and CDR2 YYREEE (reference sequence). The CDR3 DNA sequence: TGTGCCAGCAGCCTGGGCACCGGGACTAGCGGGTTGCAAGAGACCCAGTACTTC. Its protein product is CASSLGTGTSGLQETQYF.

V and J are TRBV28 and TRBJ1-2; a possible D gene is TRBD1 (6 bases). Trimming stripped 5 bases from V and 0 bases from J, with 13 bases between. Germline V gives CDR1 MDHEN, CDR2 SYDVKM. The CDR3 sequence is 15 residues long. As DNA, the CDR3 is TGTGCCAGCAGTCCCTGGGGGGCTTCTAACTATGGCTACACCTTC. Translating gives CASSPWGASNYGYTF.

The rearrangement joins TRBV5-1 to TRBJ1-2, with D uncertain. The CDR3 consists of 13 residues. Trimming cost V 0 bases and J 6 bases, with 9 bases left between them. CDR1 is SGHRS, CDR2 YFSETQ, per germline. CDR3 nucleotide sequence: TGCGCCAGCAGCTTGGAGGTAGGAAATGGCTACACCTTC. Protein sequence: CASSLEVGNGYTF.

V is TRBV14 and J is TRBJ2-7, with TRBD2 matching over 7 bases. Trimming removed 4 bases from V and 3 bases from J; junction bases left unmatched: 9. The germline CDR1 and CDR2 sequences are SGHDN and FVKESK. The CDR3 runs 15 residues. CDR3 in amino acids: CASSRGEGLYYEQYF. The DNA for the CDR3 is TGTGCCAGCAGCCGAGGGGAGGGACTTTACTACGAGCAGTACTTC.